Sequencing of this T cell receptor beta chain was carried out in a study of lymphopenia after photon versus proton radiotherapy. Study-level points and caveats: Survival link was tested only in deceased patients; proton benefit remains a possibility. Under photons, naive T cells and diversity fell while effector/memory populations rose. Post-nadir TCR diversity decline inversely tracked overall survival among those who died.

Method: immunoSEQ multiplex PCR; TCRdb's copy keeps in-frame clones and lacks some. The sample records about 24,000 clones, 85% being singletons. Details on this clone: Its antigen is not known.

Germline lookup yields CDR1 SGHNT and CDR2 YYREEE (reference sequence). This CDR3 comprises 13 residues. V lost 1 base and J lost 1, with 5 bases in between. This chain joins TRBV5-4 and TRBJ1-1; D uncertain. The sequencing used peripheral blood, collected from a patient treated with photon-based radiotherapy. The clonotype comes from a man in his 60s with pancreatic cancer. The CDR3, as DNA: TGTGCCAGCAGCTTGCCGGAGAACACTGAAGCTTTCTTT. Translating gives CASSLPENTEAFF.